Listed here are 30 T cell receptor beta chains from one sample, sequenced in a study of blood T cell repertoires in COVID-19 (dated by TCRdb to the early 2020s). Receptor amplification or capture employed the immunoSEQ multiplex PCR assay. The table was pulled from immuneACCESS by TCRdb, which kept in-frame rearrangements only. Such tables lose some clones; where checked, under half of the loss comes from unresolved V genes, and the rest has no known cause. The sample table contains some 220,000 clones; only one count was recorded for around 84% of them. Around 18% of the sample is held by the ten biggest clonotypes. The sequencing sample was made of peripheral blood. All receptors come from a woman aged 80 or over with active or convalescent COVID-19.

The chain carries TRBV20-1 and TRBJ2-5; TRBD2 matches 13 bases. V was pared by 3 bases and J by 7 bases, with 8 bases of the junction left unmatched. The CDR3 runs 15 residues. Germline CDR1 is DFQATT and CDR2 is SNEGSKA (reference sequence). The CDR3 here is CSASWTSGGPWTQYF. CDR3 coding DNA: TGCAGTGCTAGTTGGACTAGCGGGGGTCCATGGACCCAGTACTTC.

J is TRBJ2-1 and V is TRBV27, with TRBD2 matching over 8 bases. Trimming removed 9 bases from V and 7 bases from J; junction bases left unmatched: 14. Germline CDR1 is MNHEY and CDR2 is SMNVEV (reference sequence). The CDR3 sequence is 15 residues long. CDR3 region: CASKPRRGESNEQFF. DNA for the CDR3: TGTGCCAGTAAGCCCCGGCGGGGGGAATCTAATGAGCAGTTCTTC.

This chain uses TRBV7-2 with TRBJ2-7; D remains ambiguous. Germline assignment: CDR1 SGHTA and CDR2 FQGNSA. This CDR3 has 12 residues. V lost 5 bases, J lost 4 bases, and 9 bases lay in between. The CDR3 loop reads CASSPNGYEQYF. DNA of the CDR3: TGTGCCAGCAGCCCTAACGGGTACGAGCAGTACTTC.

The J gene is TRBJ1-3, the V gene TRBV7-9; D possibly corresponds to TRBD1 (5 bases). V was shortened by 0 bases and J by 4 bases, with 10 bases between the two germline ends. CDR1 and CDR2 (germline): SEHNR, FQNEAQ (reference sequence). The CDR3 is 15 amino acids. The DNA of the CDR3 is TGTGCCAGCAGCTTAGCCGGGACTCAGGGAAACACCATATATTTT. It encodes CASSLAGTQGNTIYF.

This chain joins TRBV5-4 and TRBJ2-3; TRBD2 agrees at 8 bases. Looked up from germline, CDR1 is SGHNT and CDR2 is YYREEE (reference sequence). The trim removed 0 bases at V and 6 bases at J, leaving 9 bases unmatched. This CDR3 has 16 residues. The CDR3 loop is CASSLALAGITDTQYF. The DNA for the CDR3 is TGTGCCAGCAGCTTGGCCCTAGCGGGTATTACGGATACGCAGTATTTT.

This rearrangement joins TRBV7-9 to TRBJ1-2; TRBD1 might be the D (5 bases). The CDR3 sequence is 13 residues long. Germline CDR1 reads SEHNR; CDR2 reads FQNEAQ (reference sequence). Trimming left V 8 bases short and J 8 bases short, with 18 bases between. CDR3 amino acids: CASLTVRGGGYTF. The CDR3 region has the DNA TGTGCCAGCCTCACCGTGCGGGGCGGCGGCTACACCTTC.

The chain is built from TRBV2 and TRBJ2-2, with D unclear. Germline V gene data show CDR1 as SNHLY and CDR2 as FYNNEI. Trimming pared 3 bases from V and 1 base from J, leaving 9 bases between. The CDR3 sequence is 15 residues long. The CDR3 DNA is TGTGCCAGCAGTGAGGGCAGGAAGAACACCGGGGAGCTGTTTTTT. The encoded protein is CASSEGRKNTGELFF.

The chain recombines TRBV7-9 with TRBJ1-3, with D possibly being TRBD1 (6 bases). In germline, CDR1 is SEHNR, CDR2 FQNEAQ (reference sequence). This CDR3 has 15 residues. The V gene lost 6 bases and the J gene lost 0 bases, with 12 bases spanning the gap. CDR3 amino acids: CASSYGQSSGNTIYF. The CDR3 DNA follows: TGTGCCAGCAGTTACGGACAGAGCTCTGGAAACACCATATATTTT. Filled out from reference TRBV7-9 and TRBJ1-3, the complete variable domain reads DTGVSQNPRHKITKRGQNVTFRCDPISEHNRLYWYRQTLGQGPEFLTYFQNEAQLEKSRLLSDRFSAERPKGSFSTLEIQRTEQGDSAMYLCASSYGQSSGNTIYFGEGSWLTVV.

V is TRBV25-1 and J is TRBJ2-1, with TRBD2 identical over 10 bases. This CDR3 is built from 16 residues. V lost 0 bases, J lost 4 bases, and 3 bases stayed unmatched. Germline CDR1 and CDR2: MGHDK and SYGVNS. DNA for the CDR3: TGTGCCAGCAGTGAATATCTAGCGGGAGAGTACAATGAGCAGTTCTTC. This encodes CASSEYLAGEYNEQFF.

This chain links TRBV5-5 with TRBJ2-3, with 13 bases that match TRBD2. The germline gives CDR1 SGHKS, CDR2 YYEKEE (reference sequence). There are 17 residues in the CDR3. V shed 4 bases, J shed 4 bases, and the junction held 9 bases outside the gene matches. CDR3 region: CASSLLAGGTFADTQYF. In DNA, the CDR3 is TGTGCCAGCAGCCTACTAGCGGGAGGGACGTTTGCAGATACGCAGTATTTT.

This chain connects TRBV29-1 to TRBJ1-5; 8 positions match TRBD1. V gave up 4 bases and J gave up 5 bases; unmatched junction bases: 4. The CDR3 runs 13 residues. In germline, CDR1 is SQVTM, CDR2 ANQGSEA. CDR3: CSVGGGQDQPQHF. The CDR3 DNA follows: TGCAGCGTTGGGGGGGGACAGGATCAGCCCCAGCATTTT.

This clone appeared once. V is TRBV11-2 and J is TRBJ2-1; weak D call: TRBD1 (6 bases). The CDR3 has 15 amino acids. V was shortened by 6 bases and J by 0 bases, with 12 bases between the two germline ends. Germline assignment: CDR1 SGHAT and CDR2 FQNNGV. The CDR3 reads CASSSGQSSYNEQFF. CDR3 DNA: TGTGCCAGCAGTTCCGGACAGTCCTCCTACAATGAGCAGTTCTTC. The whole variable domain, filled in from reference TRBV11-2 and TRBJ2-1, reads EAGVAQSPRYKIIEKRQSVAFWCNPISGHATLYWYQQILGQGPKLLIQFQNNGVVDDSQLPKDRFSAERLKGVDSTLKIQPAKLEDSAVYLCASSSGQSSYNEQFFGPGTRLTVL.

This rearrangement joins TRBV19 to TRBJ1-5, with a possible D match to TRBD1 (6 bases). The germline CDR1 and CDR2 sequences are LNHDA and SQIVND (reference sequence). Trimming stripped 4 bases from V and 0 bases from J, with 13 bases between. CDR3 size: 16 residues. The CDR3 DNA is TGTGCCAGTAGTACAGGACAGACGTATAGCAATCAGCCCCAGCATTTT. This encodes CASSTGQTYSNQPQHF.

This clone was seen at least ten times. The chain recombines TRBV4-1 with TRBJ2-5; D is uncertain. Germline V gives CDR1 MGHRA, CDR2 YSYEKL. Trimming shortened V by 0 bases and J by 1 base, and 9 bases separated the two germline ends. This CDR3 has 15 residues. CDR3 DNA sequence: TGCGCCAGCAGCCAAGATCGGGTAATCCAAGAGACCCAGTACTTC. Encoded protein: CASSQDRVIQETQYF.

The V and J genes are TRBV4-2 and TRBJ2-7, with TRBD2 identical over 13 bases. The CDR3 is made up of 16 amino acids. Germline V gene data show CDR1 as LGHNA and CDR2 as YNFKEQ. V trimming: 3 bases; J trimming: 2 bases; junction bases outside the gene matches: 4. The CDR3 DNA sequence: TGTGCCAGCAGCCAGCCACTAGCGGGAGGGCCCTACGAGCAGTACTTC. Translating it yields CASSQPLAGGPYEQYF.

The chain is built from TRBV7-9 and TRBJ2-3, with 7 bases that match TRBD2. Germline V gene lookup returns CDR1 SEHNR and CDR2 FQNEAQ (reference sequence). The CDR3 length is 18 residues. J lost 0 bases, V lost 5 bases, and 14 bases had no gene match. Here the CDR3 reads CASSLGAVAGLSTDTQYF. As DNA, the CDR3 is TGTGCCAGCAGCCTAGGGGCCGTCGCGGGACTAAGCACAGATACGCAGTATTTT.

The chain carries TRBV5-6 and TRBJ2-3, with 7 bases aligning to TRBD1. From germline, CDR1 is SGHDT and CDR2 YYEEEE. V lost 5 bases, J lost 2 bases, and 8 bases stayed unmatched. The CDR3 loop spans 15 amino acids. The CDR3 here is CASSSTGTATDTQYF. The CDR3 coding sequence is TGTGCCAGCAGTTCGACCGGGACAGCCACAGATACGCAGTATTTT.

The chain links TRBV7-2 to TRBJ2-5, with D perhaps TRBD1 (5 bases). From germline, CDR1 is SGHTA and CDR2 FQGNSA. The CDR3 totals 14 residues. V was cut by 5 bases and J by 0 bases, with 10 bases left in between. DNA for the CDR3: TGTGCCAGCAGCACCGACAGATACCAAGAGACCCAGTACTTC. Translating it yields CASSTDRYQETQYF.

This sequence joins TRBV5-4 and TRBJ2-1; TRBD2 aligns across 11 bases. This CDR3 has 13 amino acids. CDR1 SGHNT and CDR2 YYREEE come from the germline V gene (reference sequence). V was pared by 6 bases and J by 6 bases, with 2 bases of the junction left unmatched. CDR3 DNA sequence: TGTGCCAGCAACCTAGCGGGGGGCAATGAGCAGTTCTTC. Translated, it gives CASNLAGGNEQFF.

The V and J genes are TRBV6-1 and TRBJ1-3; D remains unclear. Trimming took 10 bases from V and 0 from J, leaving 10 bases between them. The CDR3 is 13 amino acids. Germline loops: CDR1 MNHNS, CDR2 SASEGT. CDR3 nucleotides: TGTGCCACCGGTATTAGCTCTGGAAACACCATATATTTT. Translated, it gives CATGISSGNTIYF.

J is TRBJ2-2 and V is TRBV27; 9 bases are shared with TRBD2. CDR1 MNHEY and CDR2 SMNVEV come from the germline V gene (reference sequence). V lost 4 bases to trimming and J lost 6 bases; unmatched junction nucleotides: 3. This CDR3 comprises 14 residues. CDR3 sequence (DNA): TGTGCCAGCAGTTGGGCGGGAGGGCCCGGGGAGCTGTTTTTT. Amino acid sequence: CASSWAGGPGELFF.

V is TRBV9 and J is TRBJ1-2; perhaps TRBD1 as D (6 bases). Germline values: CDR1 SGDLS, CDR2 YYNGEE. Deletions cut 0 bases from V and 0 bases from J, with 9 bases between. CDR3 length: 15 residues. CDR3 sequence reads: CASSVGAGANYGYTF. CDR3 in DNA: TGTGCCAGCAGCGTAGGGGCAGGGGCTAACTATGGCTACACCTTC. Full variable domain (rest looked up from reference TRBV9 and TRBJ1-2): DSGVTQTPKHLITATGQRVTLRCSPRSGDLSVYWYQQSLDQGLQFLIQYYNGEERAKGNILERFSAQQFPDLHSELNLSSLELGDSALYFCASSVGAGANYGYTFGSGTRLTVV.

The V gene is TRBV20-1, the J gene TRBJ2-3; no clear D gene. The CDR3 has 12 residues. CDR1 and CDR2 (germline): DFQATT, SNEGSKA (reference sequence). The V end was cut by 3 bases, the J end by 6 bases, with 10 bases between. The CDR3 sequence is CSASRSGDTQYF. The DNA for the CDR3 is TGCAGTGCTAGTAGATCAGGTGATACGCAGTATTTT.

The rearrangement uses TRBV6-5 and TRBJ1-2; 7 bases match TRBD1. Unmatched junction bases numbered 9, after V lost 9 bases and J lost 5 bases. The CDR3 extends over 13 amino acids. The germline CDR1 and CDR2 sequences are MNHEY and SVGAGI. The CDR3 loop is CASENRGLYGYTF. CDR3 sequence (DNA): TGTGCCAGTGAGAACAGGGGTCTGTATGGCTACACCTTC.

The CDR3: CASSSGAAPWGEQFF. The CDR3 DNA reads TGTGCCAGCAGCTCAGGGGCGGCCCCCTGGGGAGAGCAGTTCTTC. The chain is built from TRBV11-3 and TRBJ2-1; D is possibly TRBD1 (6 bases). The CDR3 has 15 amino acids. The ends were cut back, 4 bases at V and 10 bases at J, with 20 bases in the middle. Germline V gene sequence: CDR1 SGHNT, CDR2 YENEEA.

The rearrangement joins TRBV7-9 to TRBJ2-1; 9 bases align to TRBD2. V lost 0 bases to trimming and J lost 8 bases; unmatched junction nucleotides: 8. Germline loops: CDR1 SEHNR, CDR2 FQNEAQ (reference sequence). The CDR3 runs 16 residues. The CDR3 DNA is TGTGCCAGCAGCTTAGCGTCTAGCGGGGACCTGGATGAGCAGTTCTTC. Translation: CASSLASSGDLDEQFF. The full variable domain, with the rest looked up from reference TRBV7-9 and TRBJ2-1, is DTGVSQNPRHKITKRGQNVTFRCDPISEHNRLYWYRQTLGQGPEFLTYFQNEAQLEKSRLLSDRFSAERPKGSFSTLEIQRTEQGDSAMYLCASSLASSGDLDEQFFGPGTRLTVL.

The rearrangement links TRBV21-1 to TRBJ2-7; the table assigns TRBD2, which was not confirmed against the DNA. TRBV21-1 is recorded as a pseudogene. The length of the CDR3 is 17 residues. Here the CDR3 DNA reads TGTGCCAGCAGCAAACTCGGGACTAGCGGGATCATGTACGAGCAGTACTTC. The encoded protein is CASSKLGTSGIMYEQYF.

This clone was seen a single time. The chain recombines TRBV5-1 with TRBJ2-1; no clear D. Germline CDR1 SGHRS, CDR2 YFSETQ. The ends were cut back, 0 bases at V and 7 bases at J, with 11 bases in the middle. This CDR3 contains 14 residues. The CDR3 here is CASSLGPSSNEQFF. CDR3 nucleotides: TGCGCCAGCAGCTTGGGTCCTAGTTCTAATGAGCAGTTCTTC.

V and J are TRBV2 and TRBJ1-2, with a possible D match to TRBD1 (6 bases). Germline CDR1 reads SNHLY; CDR2 reads FYNNEI. The V end lost 9 bases, the J end lost 12 bases, and 17 bases lay between the germline ends. The CDR3 contains 11 residues. The CDR3 sequence is CARRDTHLHTF. Written as DNA, the CDR3 is TGTGCCAGACGGGACACCCACCTCCACACCTTC.

The count of this clone is one. The chain has TRBV7-9 and TRBJ2-1; 7 nucleotides agree with TRBD2. After removal of 8 bases from V and 4 bases from J, the junction contained 23 bases not matched to a gene. Germline values: CDR1 SEHNR, CDR2 FQNEAQ (reference sequence). This CDR3 contains 19 residues. The CDR3 region has the DNA TGTGCCAGCCGGTTTTTGTTTGCCGCTGGGGGGGAGAGTTACAATGAGCAGTTCTTC. Translation gives CASRFLFAAGGESYNEQFF.